The entry below describes one TCR beta chain. Its target is unknown. This sample is part of a study of cytomegalovirus exposure and HLA in healthy donors. Findings and caveats of the study: Generally TCR sequences proved uncommon, though certain public TCRs appeared in numerous donors.

The PCR employed 60 Vbeta primers together with 13 Jbeta primers. As originally analysed: Among the unique TCR beta chains that a later analysis counted, about 81 million in all, about 11 million were shared. Data came from immunoSEQ multiplex PCR; TCRdb stores just in-frame clones and leaves some out. D and trimming come from the DNA, and the V and J calls and clone size come from that table. The sample lists 100,000 to 150,000 clones; roughly 77% were seen once. This receptor was taken from a woman aged 30 to 39 in good health and CMV-seronegative. Material: PBMCs.

CDR3 sequence (DNA): TGTGCCAGCAGTGTCCTTAGCAATCAGCCCCAGCATTTT. Protein product: CASSVLSNQPQHF. The chain is built from TRBV6-6 and TRBJ1-5; D call uncertain. The length of the CDR3 is 13 residues. V was pared by 5 bases and J by 0 bases, with 5 bases between. Germline loops: CDR1 MNHNY, CDR2 SVGAGI (reference sequence).